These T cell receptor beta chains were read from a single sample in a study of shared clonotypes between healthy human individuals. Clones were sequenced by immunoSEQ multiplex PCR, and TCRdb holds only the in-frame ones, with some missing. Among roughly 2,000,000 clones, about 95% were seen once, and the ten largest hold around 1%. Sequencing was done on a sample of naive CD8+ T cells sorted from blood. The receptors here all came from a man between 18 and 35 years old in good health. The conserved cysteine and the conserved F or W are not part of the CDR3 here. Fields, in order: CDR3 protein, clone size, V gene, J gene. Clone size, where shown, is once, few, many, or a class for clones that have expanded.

CDR3 protein: ASSPVNYEQY
clone size: .
V gene: TRBV7-9
J gene: TRBJ2-7

CDR3 protein: ASSEASGPYNEQF
clone size: .
V gene: TRBV2
J gene: TRBJ2-1

CDR3 protein: ATSREGQQETQY
clone size: .
V gene: TRBV15
J gene: TRBJ2-5

CDR3 protein: ASSYPLLGDTQY
clone size: .
V gene: TRBV11-2
J gene: TRBJ2-3

CDR3 protein: ASSVVDSFSYTGELF
clone size: .
V gene: TRBV9
J gene: TRBJ2-2

CDR3 protein: ASSLPVYQETQY
clone size: once
V gene: TRBV28
J gene: TRBJ2-5

CDR3 protein: ASSRTGDYEQY
clone size: .
V gene: TRBV27
J gene: TRBJ2-7

CDR3 protein: ASRFYRGDTEAF
clone size: .
V gene: TRBV9
J gene: TRBJ1-1

CDR3 protein: ASSGRVSSYEQY
clone size: .
V gene: TRBV6-1
J gene: TRBJ2-7

CDR3 protein: ASTTRGGYNEQF
clone size: .
V gene: TRBV2
J gene: TRBJ2-1

CDR3 protein: ASSPIDRDISYEQY
clone size: .
V gene: TRBV2
J gene: TRBJ2-7

CDR3 protein: ASSADSTYTEAF
clone size: .
V gene: TRBV5-1
J gene: TRBJ1-1

CDR3 protein: ASSSSPGAGPSGEQF
clone size: once
V gene: TRBV7-9
J gene: TRBJ2-1

CDR3 protein: ASSLGLAGGSSYNEQF
clone size: .
V gene: TRBV27
J gene: TRBJ2-1

CDR3 protein: ASSSPTVPYEQY
clone size: .
V gene: TRBV5-1
J gene: TRBJ2-7

CDR3 protein: AWSAGTSGGAGNIQY
clone size: .
V gene: TRBV30
J gene: TRBJ2-4

CDR3 protein: ASSLRQGIDEQY
clone size: .
V gene: TRBV5-8
J gene: TRBJ2-7

CDR3 protein: SVEDNGAEAF
clone size: .
V gene: TRBV29-1
J gene: TRBJ1-1

CDR3 protein: ASRPSGFTDTQY
clone size: .
V gene: TRBV7-2
J gene: TRBJ2-3

CDR3 protein: ASSITFGITQETQY
clone size: .
V gene: TRBV11-2
J gene: TRBJ2-5

CDR3 protein: ASSGPYSYEQY
clone size: once
V gene: TRBV2
J gene: TRBJ2-7

CDR3 protein: ATKGTFYLGEQY
clone size: .
V gene: TRBV5-8
J gene: TRBJ2-7

CDR3 protein: ASTRGPPETQY
clone size: .
V gene: TRBV10-2
J gene: TRBJ2-5

CDR3 protein: ASRFGSIFF
clone size: .
V gene: TRBV27
J gene: TRBJ2-1

CDR3 protein: ASSEGQTYEQY
clone size: .
V gene: TRBV6-6
J gene: TRBJ2-7

CDR3 protein: ASSLLGVGGPETQY
clone size: .
V gene: TRBV27
J gene: TRBJ2-5

CDR3 protein: ASRTSTDTQY
clone size: .
V gene: TRBV6-5
J gene: TRBJ2-3

CDR3 protein: ASSNDSDSLHNEQF
clone size: .
V gene: TRBV7-9
J gene: TRBJ2-1

CDR3 protein: AWGWEDKREAF
clone size: .
V gene: TRBV30
J gene: TRBJ1-1

CDR3 protein: ASSLAREVGMETQY
clone size: .
V gene: TRBV5-6
J gene: TRBJ2-5

CDR3 protein: ASSLFWGGQTISGNTIY
clone size: .
V gene: TRBV7-2
J gene: TRBJ1-3

CDR3 protein: ASSISLRAHTEAF
clone size: .
V gene: TRBV19
J gene: TRBJ1-1

CDR3 protein: ASSFGTTNEKLF
clone size: .
V gene: TRBV27
J gene: TRBJ1-4

CDR3 protein: ASSQERGSWDEQF
clone size: .
V gene: TRBV4-3
J gene: TRBJ2-1

CDR3 protein: ASSFGGWNTEAF
clone size: .
V gene: TRBV27
J gene: TRBJ1-1

CDR3 protein: ASSDPGLAVNTGELF
clone size: .
V gene: TRBV6-1
J gene: TRBJ2-2

CDR3 protein: ASSLGQGFHEQY
clone size: once
V gene: TRBV7-9
J gene: TRBJ2-7

CDR3 protein: ASRLKGAPYEQY
clone size: .
V gene: TRBV6-5
J gene: TRBJ2-7

CDR3 protein: ASSLGTLNTEAF
clone size: .
V gene: TRBV13
J gene: TRBJ1-1

CDR3 protein: ASSLGGTAR
clone size: .
V gene: TRBV5-6
J gene: TRBJ1-2

CDR3 protein: ASSYSRAVEQY
clone size: .
V gene: TRBV6-6
J gene: TRBJ2-7

CDR3 protein: ASSLEGRDSLSYQY
clone size: .
V gene: TRBV7-6
J gene: TRBJ2-7

CDR3 protein: ASSLSGNHEQY
clone size: .
V gene: TRBV7-9
J gene: TRBJ2-7